The 8 T cell receptor beta chains below come from one sample, sequenced in a study of T cell responses to AZD1222 COVID-19 vaccine. Generated by immunoSEQ multiplex PCR, the TCRdb table keeps only in-frame clones and is missing some. Of 180,000 or so clones in the sample, about 88% were seen once. The source material was peripheral blood, sampled on day 0 of AZD1222 vaccination. The receptors here all came from an adult in good health.

The CDR3 sequence is CSVGEGGTGANVLTF. CDR3 nucleotides: TGCAGCGTTGGAGAAGGGGGAACTGGGGCCAACGTCCTGACTTTC. V and J are TRBV29-1 and TRBJ2-6; possibly TRBD1 for D (6 bases). The CDR3 has 15 residues. V was pared by 4 bases and J by 2 bases, with 12 bases between. CDR1 SQVTM and CDR2 ANQGSEA come from the germline V gene.

The chain has TRBV19 and TRBJ1-2, with D unresolved. The CDR3 is made up of 12 amino acids. V was clipped by 6 bases and J by 7 bases, with 12 bases between them. Germline lookup yields CDR1 LNHDA and CDR2 SQIVND (reference sequence). The CDR3 reads CASRLGGGGYTF. The CDR3 DNA follows: TGTGCCAGTAGATTGGGCGGTGGTGGCTACACCTTC.

The genes are TRBV29-1 and TRBJ1-1; TRBD1 is a possible D gene (5 bases). The CDR3 is 16 amino acids. Germline CDR1 SQVTM, CDR2 ANQGSEA. Trimming cost V 1 base and J 1 base, with 16 bases left between them. The CDR3 region is CSVEVWMGGGNTEAFF. The DNA of the CDR3 is TGCAGCGTTGAAGTATGGATGGGCGGGGGGAACACTGAAGCTTTCTTT. The variable domain in full, with the rest retrieved from reference TRBV29-1 and TRBJ1-1, is SAVISQKPSRDICQRGTSLTIQCQVDSQVTMMFWYRQQPGQSLTLIATANQGSEATYESGFVIDKFPISRPNLTFSTLTVSNMSPEDSSIYLCSVEVWMGGGNTEAFFGQGTRLTVV.

This chain connects TRBV7-3 to TRBJ2-3; the D gene is possibly TRBD1 (6 bases). The germline V gene has CDR1 SGHTA and CDR2 FQGTGA. This CDR3 region has 14 residues. V dropped 0 bases and J dropped 4 bases, with 8 bases sitting between them. CDR3 sequence (DNA): TGTGCCAGCAGCTTAACCGAGGGGGCAGATACGCAGTATTTT. Translating it yields CASSLTEGADTQYF.

This clone was detected only once. The gene calls are TRBV28 and TRBJ2-2; TRBD2 aligns across 7 bases. Germline lookup yields CDR1 MDHEN and CDR2 SYDVKM. This CDR3 contains 15 residues. The J segment lost 4 bases and the V segment lost 3 bases, leaving 5 bases of the junction unmatched. CDR3 DNA sequence: TGTGCCAGCAGTTTCCCTGTAGCGGGCACCGGGGAGCTGTTTTTT. Its protein product is CASSFPVAGTGELFF.

The CDR3, as DNA: TGTGCCAGCAAGGCTTCGGACAATAATTCACCCCTCCACTTT. Its protein is CASKASDNNSPLHF. V is TRBV11-2 and J is TRBJ1-6; D is perhaps TRBD1 (5 bases). There are 14 residues in the CDR3. The V gene lost 7 bases and the J gene lost 5 bases, with 12 bases spanning the gap. CDR1 is SGHAT and CDR2 is FQNNGV in the germline V gene.

V usage is TRBV27 and J usage is TRBJ1-5; D might be TRBD1 (5 bases). There are 15 residues in the CDR3. Trimming left V 7 bases short and J 3 bases short, with 16 bases between. The germline V gene has CDR1 MNHEY and CDR2 SMNVEV (reference sequence). The CDR3 DNA reads as TGTGCCAGCACCCCCCCGGGACCGAACAATCAGCCCCAGCATTTT. It yields the protein CASTPPGPNNQPQHF.

The CDR3 DNA follows: TGTGCCAGTAGTATGACAAGGACAGAATACAATGAGCAGTTCTTC. Residues: CASSMTRTEYNEQFF. The gene calls are TRBV19 and TRBJ2-1; D possibly corresponds to TRBD1 (6 bases). Per germline, CDR1 LNHDA and CDR2 SQIVND (reference sequence). Trimming removed 3 bases from V and 4 bases from J, with 13 bases in between. This CDR3 spans 15 amino acids.